Given below is one T cell receptor beta chain in context. These data originate in a study of shared clonotypes between healthy human individuals. Bulk PBMC genomic DNA spanned ten immunoSEQ deep plates. Profiled with immunoSEQ multiplex PCR; TCRdb holds only in-frame clones, not every one. The data contain hundreds of thousands of clones, roughly 79% of them singletons. The V and J ends lost 6 bases and 4 bases respectively, with 12 bases between them. The germline V gene has CDR1 MNHEY and CDR2 SMNVEV (reference sequence). CDR3 length: 13 amino acids. The material sequenced was PBMCs. V and J are TRBV27 and TRBJ1-1; D possibly corresponds to TRBD1 (6 bases). The origin of this receptor is a woman in her thirties or forties in good health. Some clones in this sample may be carry-over from other donors' samples. This CDR3 is CASRDSHSTEAFF. As DNA, the CDR3 is TGTGCCAGCAGGGACAGCCATAGCACTGAAGCTTTCTTT.